Below, 27 T cell receptor beta chains from the same sample are listed, as sequenced in a study of cytomegalovirus exposure and HLA in healthy donors. PCR involved 60 Vbeta and 13 Jbeta primers. Profiled with immunoSEQ multiplex PCR; TCRdb holds only in-frame clones, not every one. The sample holds tens of thousands of clones; about 50% are singletons and the top ten take about 10%. Sequences were obtained from PBMCs. Receptors originate from a human donor in good health.

The chain has TRBV19 and TRBJ1-2, with D perhaps matching TRBD1 (6 bases). The V and J ends lost 7 bases and 0 bases respectively, with 9 bases between them. Germline V lookup: CDR1 LNHDA, CDR2 SQIVND (reference sequence). CDR3 length: 13 residues. In nucleotides, the CDR3 is TGTGCCAGTACCCGGACAGCTAACTATGGCTACACCTTC. Translated: CASTRTANYGYTF.

The V and J genes are TRBV9 and TRBJ1-5; D is unclear. Germline V lookup: CDR1 SGDLS, CDR2 YYNGEE. Trimming took 0 bases from V and 0 from J, leaving 7 bases between them. This CDR3 is built from 15 residues. DNA of the CDR3: TGTGCCAGCAGCGTAGCGGGGAATAGCAATCAGCCCCAGCATTTT. Its translation is CASSVAGNSNQPQHF.

The chain employs TRBV6-6 and TRBJ2-1; possibly TRBD2 for D (6 bases). The CDR3 totals 14 residues. Germline lookup yields CDR1 MNHNY and CDR2 SVGAGI (reference sequence). The V end was cut by 8 bases, the J end by 8 bases, with 19 bases between. The CDR3 spells CASYRTPGADEQFF. The DNA of the CDR3 is TGTGCCAGCTACCGGACCCCGGGAGCTGATGAGCAGTTCTTC.

The chain has TRBV6-5 and TRBJ1-6, with TRBD1 as a possible D gene (5 bases). V lost 4 bases to trimming and J lost 2 bases, with 6 bases between them. The CDR3 contains 14 residues. The germline V gene has CDR1 MNHEY and CDR2 SVGAGI. The CDR3 coding sequence is TGTGCCAGCAGTTTGGACACCTATAATTCACCCCTCCACTTT. It yields the protein CASSLDTYNSPLHF.

The chain links TRBV6-5 to TRBJ2-5; 7 bases are a match to TRBD1. Germline assignment: CDR1 MNHEY and CDR2 SVGAGI. Trimming at V came to 6 bases and at J to 4 bases, leaving 11 bases not matched to a gene. This CDR3 comprises 15 residues. The CDR3 DNA reads TGTGCCAGCAGCCAAAGGGGGCAAGTAAGAGAGACCCAGTACTTC. It codes for CASSQRGQVRETQYF.

This clone was detected only a few times. The chain joins TRBV5-6 to TRBJ1-1; no reliable D call. This CDR3 region has 13 residues. Trimming left V 0 bases short and J 10 bases short, with 13 bases between. Germline CDR1 and CDR2: SGHDT and YYEEEE. CDR3 in amino acids: CASSLGPDLGAFF. The CDR3 nucleotides are TGTGCCAGCAGCTTGGGACCCGATCTAGGAGCTTTCTTT.

This clone was found a few times. The rearrangement uses TRBV4-1 and TRBJ1-3; 10 bases are shared with TRBD1. Germline CDR1 is MGHRA and CDR2 is YSYEKL. This CDR3 contains 20 residues. V was pared by 5 bases and J by 1 base, with 17 bases of the junction left unmatched. The CDR3: CASSFPRTGGISTSGNTIYF. DNA of the CDR3: TGCGCCAGCAGCTTTCCCAGGACAGGGGGAATTAGTACTTCTGGAAACACCATATATTTT.

CDR3 nucleotide sequence: TGTGCCAGCTGTAGACAGGGAAACAATGAGCAGTTCTTC. It yields the protein CASCRQGNNEQFF. This rearrangement joins TRBV18 to TRBJ2-1; 7 positions agree with TRBD1. The CDR3 runs to 13 residues. Germline trimming cut 7 bases from V and 5 bases from J; bases unmatched to any gene: 5. Per germline, CDR1 KGHSH and CDR2 LQKENI. The whole variable domain, filled in from reference TRBV18 and TRBJ2-1, reads NAGVMQNPRHLVRRRGQEARLRCSPMKGHSHVYWYRQLPEEGLKFMVYLQKENIIDESGMPKERFSAEFPKEGPSILRIQQVVRGDSAAYFCASCRQGNNEQFFGPGTRLTVL.

This chain links TRBV4-2 with TRBJ2-3; D might be TRBD1 (5 bases). Trimming took 4 bases from V and 5 from J, leaving 10 bases between them. Germline V gene data show CDR1 as LGHNA and CDR2 as YNFKEQ. The CDR3 sequence is 13 residues long. The CDR3 loop is CASSPRDVDTQYF. The DNA of the CDR3 is TGTGCCAGCAGCCCCAGGGATGTAGATACGCAGTATTTT.

The chain links TRBV28 to TRBJ2-5, with 12 bases matching TRBD1. The tail of the sequence fits TRBJ2-7 better, so the J call may be wrong. The CDR3 consists of 16 residues. Looked up from germline, CDR1 is MDHEN and CDR2 is SYDVKM. The CDR3 region has the DNA TGTGCCAGCAGTTTTTTTGAGGGGACAGGGGGCTTCGAGCAGTACTTC. Its translation is CASSFFEGTGGFEQYF.

CDR3 protein: CASSLTALEGGGNNEQFF. CDR3 in DNA: TGTGCCAGCAGCTTAACAGCCCTTGAGGGGGGGGGCAACAATGAGCAGTTCTTC. V is TRBV7-3 and J is TRBJ2-1; D is perhaps TRBD2 (7 bases). The germline CDR1 and CDR2 sequences are SGHTA and FQGTGA. Deletions cut 0 bases from V and 5 bases from J, with 20 bases between. The CDR3 loop spans 18 amino acids.

The chain uses TRBV5-4 and TRBJ2-7; maybe TRBD2 (5 bases). The CDR3 totals 13 residues. Trimming removed 4 bases from V and 5 bases from J, with 13 bases in between. CDR1 is SGHNT and CDR2 is YYREEE in the germline V gene (reference sequence). CDR3: CASSGLDGDEQYF. The DNA of the CDR3 is TGTGCCAGCAGCGGCCTGGACGGGGACGAGCAGTACTTC.

The J gene is TRBJ1-6, the V gene TRBV10-3; 7 bases match TRBD1. The V and J ends lost 6 bases and 7 bases, in that order; junction bases with no gene match: 6. The CDR3 extends over 14 amino acids. The germline V gene has CDR1 ENHRY and CDR2 SYGVKD. The CDR3 DNA sequence: TGTGCCATCAGGACAGGGTCCGACAATTCACCCCTCCACTTT. Protein product: CAIRTGSDNSPLHF.

This rearrangement joins TRBV2 to TRBJ2-5; 10 bases are a match to TRBD1. The V gene end was trimmed by 6 bases and the J gene end by 5 bases; junction bases not matched to a gene: 3. From germline, CDR1 is SNHLY and CDR2 FYNNEI. The CDR3 totals 13 residues. CDR3 in DNA: TGTGCCAGCAGAGGGACAGGGGTTGAGACCCAGTACTTC. As protein: CASRGTGVETQYF.

The J gene is TRBJ2-2, the V gene TRBV5-1; tentatively, D is TRBD1 (6 bases). V was clipped by 0 bases and J by 6 bases, with 9 bases between them. In germline, CDR1 is SGHRS, CDR2 YFSETQ. The CDR3 covers 14 residues. The CDR3 nucleotides read TGCGCCAGCAGCTTGGCCTCAGGGGCCGGGGAGCTGTTTTTT. Protein product: CASSLASGAGELFF.

The chain carries TRBV19 and TRBJ1-6, with D perhaps matching TRBD1 (5 bases). Germline lookup yields CDR1 LNHDA and CDR2 SQIVND (reference sequence). This CDR3 region has 16 residues. V shed 5 bases and J shed 3 bases, with 14 bases lying between them. CDR3 sequence (DNA): TGTGCCAGTAGTCTTGGGGCGGAATTCTATAATTCACCCCTCCACTTT. Translating gives CASSLGAEFYNSPLHF.

The CDR3 loop reads CASSWDRGQDEQFF. The CDR3 region has the DNA TGTGCCAGCAGCTGGGACAGGGGGCAGGATGAGCAGTTCTTC. The chain is built from TRBV7-9 and TRBJ2-1; 12 bases are shared with TRBD1. The CDR3 is 14 amino acids. V trimming: 4 bases; J trimming: 8 bases; junction bases outside the gene matches: 3. Germline lookup yields CDR1 SEHNR and CDR2 FQNEAQ (reference sequence). The whole variable domain, filled in from reference TRBV7-9 and TRBJ2-1, reads DTGVSQNPRHKITKRGQNVTFRCDPISEHNRLYWYRQTLGQGPEFLTYFQNEAQLEKSRLLSDRFSAERPKGSFSTLEIQRTEQGDSAMYLCASSWDRGQDEQFFGPGTRLTVL.

This clone was seen a few times. The V gene is TRBV5-6, the J gene TRBJ2-7; 7 bases agree with TRBD1. The CDR3 sequence is 15 residues long. The V gene's germline CDR1 is SGHDT and CDR2 YYEEEE. The J segment lost 7 bases and the V segment lost 4 bases, leaving 14 bases of the junction unmatched. Written as DNA, the CDR3 is TGTGCCAGCAGCAGCGGCGACAGGGTAGGGAGAGAGCAGTACTTC. The encoded protein is CASSSGDRVGREQYF.

V is TRBV2 and J is TRBJ1-1, with D unresolved. The V end lost 6 bases, the J end lost 1 base, and 9 bases lay between the germline ends. The CDR3 consists of 13 residues. Germline V gene data show CDR1 as SNHLY and CDR2 as FYNNEI. The CDR3 region has the DNA TGTGCCAGCAGCGGACTCTCGAACACTGAAGCTTTCTTT. Translated: CASSGLSNTEAFF.

This clone came up a few times. This chain joins TRBV6-5 and TRBJ1-2; no clear D gene. The CDR3 length is 15 residues. V lost 7 bases and J 2 bases, leaving 17 bases between the germline ends. Looked up from germline, CDR1 is MNHEY and CDR2 is SVGAGI. The CDR3 DNA is TGTGCCAGCACCCAAAGTGGAAGGAGGAACTATGGCTACACCTTC. It codes for CASTQSGRRNYGYTF.

This clone was counted only a few times. A read error may produce the germline difference seen at one junction end. The CDR3 region has the DNA TGTGCCAGCAGTGGGACTGACAGATTATATTATGGCTACCCCTTC. Protein: CASSGTDRLYYGYPF. The chain carries TRBV6-5 and TRBJ1-2; D is possibly TRBD1 (5 bases). Germline V gene sequence: CDR1 MNHEY, CDR2 SVGAGI. The CDR3 runs to 15 residues.

This clone was recorded a few times. The CDR3 nucleotides are TGTGCCAGCAGTGTCAGGTTCAATGAGCAGTTCTTC. This codes for CASSVRFNEQFF. The chain links TRBV2 to TRBJ2-1; no firm D call. Trimming pared 4 bases from V and 6 bases from J, leaving 7 bases between. This CDR3 is built from 12 residues. Germline V gene sequence: CDR1 SNHLY, CDR2 FYNNEI.

The chain employs TRBV27 and TRBJ1-1; 9 positions agree with TRBD1. The CDR3 extends over 14 amino acids. With 6 bases clipped from V and 7 bases from J, the junction kept 9 bases outside the gene matches. Germline V CDR1 and CDR2: MNHEY, SMNVEV (reference sequence). This chain's CDR3 is CASRGQGLGGEAFF. Here the CDR3 DNA reads TGTGCCAGCAGGGGACAGGGTTTGGGCGGTGAAGCTTTCTTT.

The chain recombines TRBV7-3 with TRBJ2-5; 8 positions match TRBD2. Trimming took 4 bases from V and 3 from J; bases not matched to a gene: 4. Per germline, CDR1 SGHTA and CDR2 FQGTGA. The CDR3 has 14 residues. CDR3: CASSSAGAKETQYF. Here the CDR3 DNA reads TGTGCCAGCAGCTCAGCGGGGGCGAAAGAGACCCAGTACTTC. Complete variable domain (other parts from reference TRBV7-3 and TRBJ2-5): GAGVSQTPSNKVTEKGKYVELRCDPISGHTALYWYRQSLGQGPEFLIYFQGTGAADDSGLPNDRFFAVRPEGSVSTLKIQRTERGDSAVYLCASSSAGAKETQYFGPGTRLLVL.

Here the CDR3 DNA reads TGTGCCAGCAGCTTATCTCGCAGGGGGACAGGGGTATATTCACCCCTCCACTTT. As protein: CASSLSRRGTGVYSPLHF. The rearrangement uses TRBV7-9 and TRBJ1-6, with TRBD1 matching over 10 bases. CDR3 size: 18 residues. Trimming at V came to 2 bases and at J to 8 bases, leaving 12 bases not matched to a gene. CDR1 is SEHNR, CDR2 FQNEAQ, per germline (reference sequence).

The chain employs TRBV10-2 and TRBJ2-6; TRBD1 agrees at 11 bases. The V and J ends lost 3 bases and 1 base, in that order; junction bases with no gene match: 5. The CDR3 length is 18 residues. The germline V gene has CDR1 WSHSY and CDR2 SAAADI. CDR3 amino acids: CASSDWTGGNSGANVLTF. The CDR3 DNA sequence: TGCGCCAGCAGTGACTGGACAGGGGGCAATTCTGGGGCCAACGTCCTGACTTTC.

The CDR3, as DNA: TGTGCCAGCACCCCGACAGGGGGGCCCTACAATGAGCAGTTCTTC. Its translation: CASTPTGGPYNEQFF. The rearrangement links TRBV6-5 to TRBJ2-1; 9 nucleotides agree with TRBD1. Germline CDR1 MNHEY, CDR2 SVGAGI. CDR3 size: 15 residues. The ends lost 7 bases at V and 2 bases at J; junction bases unmatched: 6.